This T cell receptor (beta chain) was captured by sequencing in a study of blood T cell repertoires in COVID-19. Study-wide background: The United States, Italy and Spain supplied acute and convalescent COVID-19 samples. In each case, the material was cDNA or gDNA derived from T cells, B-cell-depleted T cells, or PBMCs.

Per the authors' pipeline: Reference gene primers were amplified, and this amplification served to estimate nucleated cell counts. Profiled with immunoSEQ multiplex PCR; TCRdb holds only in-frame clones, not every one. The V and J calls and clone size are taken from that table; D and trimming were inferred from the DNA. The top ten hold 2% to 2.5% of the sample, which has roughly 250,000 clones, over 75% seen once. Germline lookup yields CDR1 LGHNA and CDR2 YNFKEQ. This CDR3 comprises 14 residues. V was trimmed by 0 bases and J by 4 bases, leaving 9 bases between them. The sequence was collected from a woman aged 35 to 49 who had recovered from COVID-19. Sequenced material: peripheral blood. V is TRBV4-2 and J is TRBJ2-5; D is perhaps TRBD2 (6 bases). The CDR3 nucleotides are TGTGCCAGCAGCCAAGAGGGAGGAACAGAGACCCAGTACTTC. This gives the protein CASSQEGGTETQYF.